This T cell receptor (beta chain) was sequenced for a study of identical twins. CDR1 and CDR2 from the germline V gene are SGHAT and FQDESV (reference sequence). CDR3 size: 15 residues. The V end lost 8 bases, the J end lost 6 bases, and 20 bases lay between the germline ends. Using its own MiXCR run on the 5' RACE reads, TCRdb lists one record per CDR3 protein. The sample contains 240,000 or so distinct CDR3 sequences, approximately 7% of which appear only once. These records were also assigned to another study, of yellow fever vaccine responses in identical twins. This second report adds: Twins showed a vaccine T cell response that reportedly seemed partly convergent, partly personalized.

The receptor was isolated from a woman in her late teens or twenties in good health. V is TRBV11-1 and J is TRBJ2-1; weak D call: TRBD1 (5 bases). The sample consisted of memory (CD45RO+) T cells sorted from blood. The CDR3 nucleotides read TGTGCCAGCCGTTCTTCTGGGCAGGGTGGCAATGAGCAGTTCTTC. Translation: CASRSSGQGGNEQFF.